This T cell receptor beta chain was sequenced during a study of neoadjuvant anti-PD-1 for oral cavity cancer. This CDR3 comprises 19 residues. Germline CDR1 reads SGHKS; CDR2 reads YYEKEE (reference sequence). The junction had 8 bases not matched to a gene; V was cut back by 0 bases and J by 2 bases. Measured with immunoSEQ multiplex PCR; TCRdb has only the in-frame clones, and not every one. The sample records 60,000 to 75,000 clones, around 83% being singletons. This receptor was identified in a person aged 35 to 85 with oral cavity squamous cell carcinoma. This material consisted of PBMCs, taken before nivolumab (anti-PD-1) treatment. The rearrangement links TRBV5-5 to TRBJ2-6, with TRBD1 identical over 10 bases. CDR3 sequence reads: CASSLVRDRGWAGANVLTF. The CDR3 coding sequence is TGTGCCAGCAGCTTGGTCCGGGACAGGGGTTGGGCTGGGGCCAACGTCCTGACTTTC. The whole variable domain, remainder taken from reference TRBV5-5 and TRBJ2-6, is DAGVTQSPTHLIKTRGQQVTLRCSPISGHKSVSWYQQVLGQGPQFIFQYYEKEERGRGNFPDRFSARQFPNYSSELNVNALLLGDSALYLCASSLVRDRGWAGANVLTFGAGSRLTVL.